A selection of T cell receptor beta chains follows, all from one sample in a study of blood T cells in healthy people across ages. TCRdb passed the 5' RACE reads through MiXCR, listing each CDR3 protein once. Among 1.5 million to 1.8 million distinct CDR3 sequences listed, approximately 42% were seen once. The specimen sequenced was blood. These receptors were taken from a woman younger than 35 in good health. CDR3s leave out the opening cysteine and the closing phenylalanine or tryptophan.

v_call	cdr3_aa
TRBV30	AWNHDRVSEQY
TRBV2	ASKWSGAGAF
TRBV12-3/TRBV12-4	ASSLNSPLH
TRBV25-1	ASSEITGSGTEAF
TRBV24-1	ATSDGSRRGNTDTQY
TRBV25-1	ASSLPGLAGGGQY
TRBV7-2	ASSTWTSGLYNEQF
TRBV20-1	SAPPTGGSGRETQY
TRBV15	ATSRTTYRATNEKLF
TRBV2	ASCRGNTGELF
TRBV29-1	SVPRRDKYGYT
TRBV6-5	ASSWGAAGELF
TRBV4-3	ASSQEGWGVTGMDYT
TRBV5-1	ASSTGPQETQF
TRBV6-5	ASSRQGPINEKLF
TRBV10-3	AISLRDTSGPYNEQF
TRBV29-1	SAPVGRYEQY
TRBV27	ASSLKMGRGRSYNEQF
TRBV4-3	ASSPDTGIYEQY
TRBV4-3	ASSQDPRAFYGYT
TRBV12-3/TRBV12-4	ASSLWAGGPGELF
TRBV21-1	ASRTGTQDNSPLH
TRBV29-1	SATIRTTGENGYT
TRBV9	ASSLGGSISLYKQY
TRBV5-1	ASSPGERTPLH
TRBV7-2	ASSVAIAGEETQY
TRBV29-1	SVSWGGGRETQY
TRBV27	ASSPYGAGGYNEQF
TRBV11-2	ATSGERLHNEQF
TRBV7-9	ASSSGGTFGYT
TRBV4-1	ASSQGPAGELF
TRBV12-3/TRBV12-4	ASSVGQSWHEQY
TRBV4-2	ASSQADRAYTEAF
TRBV29-1	SVGRASSLNTEAF
TRBV4-1	ASSQGPLTDNYGYT
TRBV2	ASSEVRGPPAIYGYT
TRBV2	ASRTGTYEQY
TRBV5-1	ASSLNSLGEKLF
TRBV6-1	ASSASLGQGANIQY
TRBV9	ASSVSSGRSYNEQF
TRBV18	ASSPNAGTGDGYT
TRBV27	ASLTGHEAF
TRBV14	ASSPHHNEQF
TRBV29-1	SVEDNTSGRPYEQY
TRBV7-2	ATGSGRTVEQF
TRBV7-3	ASSLYGQGRILDGYT
TRBV6-4	ASSAHGNQPQH
TRBV20-1	SAVPPFPF
TRBV7-2	ASRTRDHGYT
TRBV20-1	SALIGQTANGPQH
TRBV5-1	ASSLDLRGDATDTQY